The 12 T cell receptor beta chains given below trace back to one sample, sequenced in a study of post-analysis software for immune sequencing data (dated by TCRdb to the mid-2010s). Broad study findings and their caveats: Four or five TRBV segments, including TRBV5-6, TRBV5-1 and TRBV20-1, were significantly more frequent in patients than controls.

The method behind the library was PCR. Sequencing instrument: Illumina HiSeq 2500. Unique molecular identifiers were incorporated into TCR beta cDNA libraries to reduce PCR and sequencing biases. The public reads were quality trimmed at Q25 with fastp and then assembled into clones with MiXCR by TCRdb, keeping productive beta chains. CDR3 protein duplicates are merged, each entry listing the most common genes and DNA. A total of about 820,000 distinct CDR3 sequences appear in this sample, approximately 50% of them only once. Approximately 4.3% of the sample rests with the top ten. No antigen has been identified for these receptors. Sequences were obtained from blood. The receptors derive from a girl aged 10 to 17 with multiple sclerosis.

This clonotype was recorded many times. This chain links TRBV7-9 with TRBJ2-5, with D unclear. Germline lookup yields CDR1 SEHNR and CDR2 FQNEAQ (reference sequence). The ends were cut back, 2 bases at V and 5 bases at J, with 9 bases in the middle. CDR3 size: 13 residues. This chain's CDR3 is CASSLLGRETQYF. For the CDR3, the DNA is TGTGCCAGCAGCTTATTAGGGCGGGAGACCCAGTACTTC.

The CDR3 is CSVEDPLSYEQYF. Here the CDR3 DNA reads TGCAGCGTTGAAGACCCGCTCTCCTACGAGCAGTACTTC. The chain combines TRBV29-1 with TRBJ2-4, with D uncertain. The end of the DNA aligns better with TRBJ2-7, so the J call may be wrong. There are 13 residues in the CDR3. Germline CDR1 is SQVTM and CDR2 is ANQGSEA.

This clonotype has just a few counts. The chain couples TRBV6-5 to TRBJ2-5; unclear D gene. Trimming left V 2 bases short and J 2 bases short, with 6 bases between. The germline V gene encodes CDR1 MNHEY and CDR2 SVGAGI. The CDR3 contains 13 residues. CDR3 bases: TGTGCCAGCAGTTACGCCTCGCAAGAGACCCAGTACTTC. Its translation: CASSYASQETQYF.

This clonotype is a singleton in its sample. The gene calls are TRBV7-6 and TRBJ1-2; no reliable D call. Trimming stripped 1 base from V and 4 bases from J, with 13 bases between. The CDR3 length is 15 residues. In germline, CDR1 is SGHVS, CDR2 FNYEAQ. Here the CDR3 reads CASSLGRVRSYGYTF. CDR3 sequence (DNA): TGTGCCAGCAGCTTAGGCCGAGTCAGGAGCTATGGCTACACCTTC. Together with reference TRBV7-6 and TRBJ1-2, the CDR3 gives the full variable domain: GAGVSQSPRYKVTKRGQDVALRCDPISGHVSLYWYRQALGQGPEFLTYFNYEAQQDKSGLPNDRFSAERPEGSISTLTIQRTEQRDSAMYRCASSLGRVRSYGYTFGSGTRLTVV.

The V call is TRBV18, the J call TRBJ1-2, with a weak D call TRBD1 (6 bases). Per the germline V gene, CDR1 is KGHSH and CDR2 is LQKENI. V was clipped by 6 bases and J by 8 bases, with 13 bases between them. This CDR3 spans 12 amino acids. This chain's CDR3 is CASSGGLGGYTF. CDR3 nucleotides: TGTGCCAGCTCCGGGGGCCTCGGAGGCTACACCTTC.

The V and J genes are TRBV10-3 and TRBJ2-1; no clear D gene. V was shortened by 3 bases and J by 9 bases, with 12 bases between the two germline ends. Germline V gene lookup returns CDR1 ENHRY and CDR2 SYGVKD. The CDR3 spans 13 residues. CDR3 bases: TGTGCCATCAGTGAATCAGGTGCTGGTGAGCAGTTCTTC. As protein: CAISESGAGEQFF.

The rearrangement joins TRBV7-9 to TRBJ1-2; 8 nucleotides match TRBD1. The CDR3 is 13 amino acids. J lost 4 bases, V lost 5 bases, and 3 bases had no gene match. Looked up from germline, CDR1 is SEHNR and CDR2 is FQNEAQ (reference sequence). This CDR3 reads CASSGQGGYGYTF. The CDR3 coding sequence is TGTGCCAGCAGCGGACAGGGTGGCTATGGCTACACCTTC. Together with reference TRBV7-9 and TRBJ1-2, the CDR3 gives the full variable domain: DTGVSQNPRHKITKRGQNVTFRCDPISEHNRLYWYRQTLGQGPEFLTYFQNEAQLEKSRLLSDRFSAERPKGSFSTLEIQRTEQGDSAMYLCASSGQGGYGYTFGSGTRLTVV.

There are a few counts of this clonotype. The chain's CDR3 is CASSLELSGHEQFF. CDR3 DNA: TGTGCCAGCAGCTTAGAGCTTTCTGGGCATGAGCAGTTCTTC. The chain couples TRBV11-2 to TRBJ2-1; D is ambiguous. Germline-derived CDR1 and CDR2 are SGHAT and FQNNGV. Deletions cut 0 bases from V and 8 bases from J, with 11 bases between. This CDR3 has 14 residues.

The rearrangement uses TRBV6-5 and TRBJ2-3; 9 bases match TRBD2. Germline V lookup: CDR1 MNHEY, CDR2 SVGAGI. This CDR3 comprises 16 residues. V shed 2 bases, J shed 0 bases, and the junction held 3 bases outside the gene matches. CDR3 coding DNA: TGTGCCAGCAGTTACCTGCTAGCGGGGAGCACAGATACGCAGTATTTT. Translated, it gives CASSYLLAGSTDTQYF.

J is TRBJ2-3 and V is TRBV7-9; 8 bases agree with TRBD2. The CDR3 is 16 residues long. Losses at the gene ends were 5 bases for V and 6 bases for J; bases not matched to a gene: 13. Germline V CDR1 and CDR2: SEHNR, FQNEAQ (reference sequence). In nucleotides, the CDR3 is TGTGCCAGCAGCCACCGGCAAGCGGGAGTCTCGGATACGCAGTATTTT. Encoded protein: CASSHRQAGVSDTQYF.

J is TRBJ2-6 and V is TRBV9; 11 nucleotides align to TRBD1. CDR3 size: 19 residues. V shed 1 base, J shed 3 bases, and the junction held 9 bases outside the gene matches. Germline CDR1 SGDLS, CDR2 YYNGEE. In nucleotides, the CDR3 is TGTGCCAGCAGCGTAAGGAAAGGACAGGGGGCTGGTGGGGCCAACGTCCTGACTTTC. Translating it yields CASSVRKGQGAGGANVLTF.

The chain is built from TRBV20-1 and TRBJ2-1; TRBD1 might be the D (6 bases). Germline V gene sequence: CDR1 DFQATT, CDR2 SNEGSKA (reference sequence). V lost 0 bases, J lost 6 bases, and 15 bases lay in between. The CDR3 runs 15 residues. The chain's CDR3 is CSARDWQGMSNEQFF. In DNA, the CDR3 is TGCAGTGCTAGAGATTGGCAGGGGATGTCCAATGAGCAGTTCTTC.